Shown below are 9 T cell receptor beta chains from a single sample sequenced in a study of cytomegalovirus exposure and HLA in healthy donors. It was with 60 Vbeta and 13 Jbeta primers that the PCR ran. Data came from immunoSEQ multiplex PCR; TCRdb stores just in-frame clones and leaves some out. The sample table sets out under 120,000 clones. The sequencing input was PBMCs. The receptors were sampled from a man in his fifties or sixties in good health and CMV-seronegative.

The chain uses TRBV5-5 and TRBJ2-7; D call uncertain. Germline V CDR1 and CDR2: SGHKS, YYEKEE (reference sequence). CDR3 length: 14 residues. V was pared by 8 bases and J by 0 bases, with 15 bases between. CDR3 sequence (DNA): TGTGCCAGTCTACGGATACAGAGCTCCTACGAGCAGTACTTC. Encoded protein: CASLRIQSSYEQYF. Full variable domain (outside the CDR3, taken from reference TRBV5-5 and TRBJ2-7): DAGVTQSPTHLIKTRGQQVTLRCSPISGHKSVSWYQQVLGQGPQFIFQYYEKEERGRGNFPDRFSARQFPNYSSELNVNALLLGDSALYLCASLRIQSSYEQYFGPGTRLTVT.

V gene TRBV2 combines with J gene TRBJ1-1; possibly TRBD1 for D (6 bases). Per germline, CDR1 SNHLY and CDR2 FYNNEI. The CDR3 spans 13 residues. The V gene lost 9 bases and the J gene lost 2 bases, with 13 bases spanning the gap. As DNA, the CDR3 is TGTGCCAGTGTAGGACAGTATAACACTGAAGCTTTCTTT. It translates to CASVGQYNTEAFF.

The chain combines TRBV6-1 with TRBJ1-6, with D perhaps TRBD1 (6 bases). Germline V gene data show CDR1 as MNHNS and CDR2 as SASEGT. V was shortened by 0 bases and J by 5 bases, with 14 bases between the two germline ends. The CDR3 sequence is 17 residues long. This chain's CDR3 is CASSEAAGQRHNSPLHF. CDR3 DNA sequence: TGTGCCAGCAGTGAAGCAGCCGGACAGAGGCATAATTCACCCCTCCACTTT.

The DNA for the CDR3 is TGTGCCAGTAGTTCAGGGGGCGGTGAAAAACTGTTTTTT. Translating it yields CASSSGGGEKLFF. The chain recombines TRBV19 with TRBJ1-4; TRBD1 agrees at 8 bases. Per the germline V gene, CDR1 is LNHDA and CDR2 is SQIVND (reference sequence). The CDR3 is 13 amino acids. Germline trimming cut 5 bases from V and 7 bases from J; bases unmatched to any gene: 3.

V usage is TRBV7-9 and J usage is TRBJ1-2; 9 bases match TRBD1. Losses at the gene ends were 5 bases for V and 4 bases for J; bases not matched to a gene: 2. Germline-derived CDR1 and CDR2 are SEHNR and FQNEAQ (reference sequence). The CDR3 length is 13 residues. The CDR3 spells CASSTGGAYGYTF. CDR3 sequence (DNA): TGTGCCAGCAGCACAGGGGGCGCCTATGGCTACACCTTC.

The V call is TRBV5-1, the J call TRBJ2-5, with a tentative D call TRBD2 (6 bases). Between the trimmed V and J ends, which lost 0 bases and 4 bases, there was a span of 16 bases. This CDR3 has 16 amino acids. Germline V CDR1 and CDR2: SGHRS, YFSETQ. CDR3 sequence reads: CASSLVVGDLRETQYF. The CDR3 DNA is TGCGCCAGCAGCTTGGTGGTAGGGGACTTACGAGAGACCCAGTACTTC.

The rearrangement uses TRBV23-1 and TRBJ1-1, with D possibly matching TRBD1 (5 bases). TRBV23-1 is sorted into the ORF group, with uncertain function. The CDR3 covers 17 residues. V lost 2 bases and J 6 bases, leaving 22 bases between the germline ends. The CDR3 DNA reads TGCGCCAGCAGTCAACCCGAAAAACGGGGCCGGGGGGCTGAAGCTTTCTTT. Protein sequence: CASSQPEKRGRGAEAFF.

CDR3 DNA: TGTGCCAGTGGGACTAGCGGGAGCAGGTACGAGCAGTACTTC. It codes for CASGTSGSRYEQYF. The gene calls are TRBV19 and TRBJ2-7, with TRBD2 matching over 14 bases. The CDR3 length is 14 residues. CDR1 is LNHDA, CDR2 SQIVND, per germline (reference sequence). Trimming at V came to 8 bases and at J to 4 bases, leaving 4 bases not matched to a gene.

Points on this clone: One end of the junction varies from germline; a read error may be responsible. The CDR3 sequence: CASSWGDRAFYGNTF. The CDR3 region has the DNA TGTGCCAGCAGCTGGGGGGACAGGGCCTTCTATGGCAACACCTTC. V usage is TRBV5-6 and J usage is TRBJ1-2, with TRBD1 matching 9 bases. Germline CDR1 SGHDT, CDR2 YYEEEE. This CDR3 comprises 15 residues.